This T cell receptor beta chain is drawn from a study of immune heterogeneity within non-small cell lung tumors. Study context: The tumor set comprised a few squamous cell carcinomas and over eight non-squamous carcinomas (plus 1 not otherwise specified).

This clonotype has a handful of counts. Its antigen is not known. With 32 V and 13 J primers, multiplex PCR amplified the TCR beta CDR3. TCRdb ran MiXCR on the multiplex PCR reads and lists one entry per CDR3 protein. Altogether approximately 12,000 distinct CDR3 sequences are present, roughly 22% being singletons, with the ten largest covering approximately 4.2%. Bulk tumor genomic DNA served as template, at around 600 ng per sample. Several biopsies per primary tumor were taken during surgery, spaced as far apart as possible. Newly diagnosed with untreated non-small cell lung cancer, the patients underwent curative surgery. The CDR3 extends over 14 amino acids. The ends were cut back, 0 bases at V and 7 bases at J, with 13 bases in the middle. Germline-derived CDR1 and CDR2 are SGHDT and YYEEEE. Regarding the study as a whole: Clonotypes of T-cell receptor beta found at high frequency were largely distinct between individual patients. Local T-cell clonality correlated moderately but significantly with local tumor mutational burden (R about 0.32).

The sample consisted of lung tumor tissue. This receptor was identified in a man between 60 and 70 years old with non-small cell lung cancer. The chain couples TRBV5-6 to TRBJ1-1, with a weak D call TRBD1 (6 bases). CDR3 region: CASSLDGGLVEAFF. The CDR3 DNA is TGTGCCAGCAGCTTGGATGGGGGGCTTGTTGAAGCTTTCTTT.